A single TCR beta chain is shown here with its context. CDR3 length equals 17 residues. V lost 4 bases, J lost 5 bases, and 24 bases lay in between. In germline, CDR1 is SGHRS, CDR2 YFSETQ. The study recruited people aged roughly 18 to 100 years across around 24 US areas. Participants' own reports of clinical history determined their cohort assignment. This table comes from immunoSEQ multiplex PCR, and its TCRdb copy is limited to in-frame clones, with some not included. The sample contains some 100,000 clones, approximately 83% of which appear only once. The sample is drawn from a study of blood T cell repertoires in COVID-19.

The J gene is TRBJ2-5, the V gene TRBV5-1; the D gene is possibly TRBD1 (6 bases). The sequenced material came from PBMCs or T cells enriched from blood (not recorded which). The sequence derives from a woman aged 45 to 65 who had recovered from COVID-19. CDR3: CASSIVPTGRKGETQYF. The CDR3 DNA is TGCGCCAGCAGCATAGTTCCGACAGGCCGAAAAGGGGAGACCCAGTACTTC.